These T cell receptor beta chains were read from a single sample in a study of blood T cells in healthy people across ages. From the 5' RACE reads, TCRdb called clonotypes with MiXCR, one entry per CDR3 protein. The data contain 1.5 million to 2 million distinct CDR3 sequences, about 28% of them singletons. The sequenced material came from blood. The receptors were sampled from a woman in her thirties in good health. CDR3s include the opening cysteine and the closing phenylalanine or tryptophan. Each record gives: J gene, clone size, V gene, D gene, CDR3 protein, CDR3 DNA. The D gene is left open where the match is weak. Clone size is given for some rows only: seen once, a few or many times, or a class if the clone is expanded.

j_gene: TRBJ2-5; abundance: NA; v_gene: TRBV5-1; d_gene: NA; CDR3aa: CASSLQSSIQETQYF; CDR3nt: TGCGCCAGCAGCCTCCAATCTAGCATCCAAGAGACCCAGTACTTC
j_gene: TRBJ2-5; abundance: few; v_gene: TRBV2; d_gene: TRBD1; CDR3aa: CATTGDPYVEQYF; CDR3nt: TGTGCCACCACAGGGGATCCCTACGTGGAGCAGTACTTC
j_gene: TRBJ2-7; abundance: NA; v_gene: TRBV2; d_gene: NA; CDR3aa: CASSESRLVNEQYF; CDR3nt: TGTGCCAGCAGTGAAAGCCGGCTAGTGAACGAGCAGTACTTC
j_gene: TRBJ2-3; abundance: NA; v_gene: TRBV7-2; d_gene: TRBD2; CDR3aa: CASSAEGLAGRTDTQYF; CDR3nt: TGTGCCAGCAGCGCAGAGGGACTAGCGGGAAGAACCGATACGCAGTATTTT
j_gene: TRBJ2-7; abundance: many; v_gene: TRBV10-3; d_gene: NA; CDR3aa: CAIRGTPTYEQYF; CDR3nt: TGTGCCATCAGGGGGACACCTACCTACGAGCAGTACTTC
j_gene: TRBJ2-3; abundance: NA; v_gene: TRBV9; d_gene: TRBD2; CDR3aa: CASSRGVAGKGDTQYF; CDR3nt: TGTGCCAGCAGCCGTGGGGTAGCGGGGAAGGGAGATACGCAGTATTTT
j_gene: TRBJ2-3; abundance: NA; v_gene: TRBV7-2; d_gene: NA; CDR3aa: CASSLGLPGVTDTQYF; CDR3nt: TGTGCCAGCAGCTTAGGCCTCCCGGGGGTCACAGATACGCAGTATTTT
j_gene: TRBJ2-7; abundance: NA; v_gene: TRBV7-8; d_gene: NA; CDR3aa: CASSLGSRQETSYEQYF; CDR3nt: TGTGCCAGCAGCTTAGGTAGTAGGCAAGAAACCTCCTACGAGCAGTACTTC
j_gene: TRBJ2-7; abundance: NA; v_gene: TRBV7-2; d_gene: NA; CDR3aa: CASSQQLGAEQYF; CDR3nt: TGTGCCAGCAGCCAGCAACTCGGGGCCGAGCAGTACTTC
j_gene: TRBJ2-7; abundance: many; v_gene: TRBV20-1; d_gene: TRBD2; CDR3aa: CSARDQRGASYEQYF; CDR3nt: TGCAGTGCTAGAGATCAGCGGGGAGCTTCCTACGAGCAGTACTTC
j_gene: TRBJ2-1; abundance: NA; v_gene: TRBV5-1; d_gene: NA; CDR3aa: CASSHWTANNGQFF; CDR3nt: TGCGCCAGCAGCCACTGGACTGCGAACAATGGGCAGTTCTTC
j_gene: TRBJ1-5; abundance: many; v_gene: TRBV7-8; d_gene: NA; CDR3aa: CASSLALGSNQPQHF; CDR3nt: TGTGCCAGCAGCTTAGCGTTAGGGAGCAATCAGCCCCAGCATTTT
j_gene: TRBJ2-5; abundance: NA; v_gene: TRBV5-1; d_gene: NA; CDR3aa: CASSVDTAYQETRYF; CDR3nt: TGCGCCAGCAGTGTCGATACAGCGTACCAAGAGACCCGGTACTTC
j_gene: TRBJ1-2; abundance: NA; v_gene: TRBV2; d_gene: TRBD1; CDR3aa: CASSESLYRGHGYTF; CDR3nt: TGTGCCAGCAGTGAGTCTCTGTACAGGGGCCATGGCTACACCTTC
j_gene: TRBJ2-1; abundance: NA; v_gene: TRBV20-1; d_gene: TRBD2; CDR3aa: CSAPGRSWEGEQFF; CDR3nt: TGCAGTGCCCCAGGTCGGAGTTGGGAGGGTGAGCAGTTCTTC
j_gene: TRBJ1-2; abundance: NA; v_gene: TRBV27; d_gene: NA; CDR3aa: CASSLAGGFYGYTF; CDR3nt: TGTGCCAGCAGTTTAGCGGGGGGCTTCTATGGCTACACCTTC
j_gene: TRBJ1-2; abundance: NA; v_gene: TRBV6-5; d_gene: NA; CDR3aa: CASRQGNYGHTF; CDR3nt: TGTGCCAGCAGGCAGGGGAACTATGGCCACACCTTC
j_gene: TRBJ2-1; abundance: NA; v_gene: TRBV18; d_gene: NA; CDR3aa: CASSPIGHDGYNEQFF; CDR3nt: TGTGCCAGCTCACCGATAGGGCATGATGGGTACAATGAGCAGTTCTTC
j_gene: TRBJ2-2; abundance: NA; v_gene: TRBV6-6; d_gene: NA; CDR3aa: CASSYITNTGELFF; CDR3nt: TGTGCCAGCAGTTACATTACGAACACCGGGGAGCTGTTTTTT
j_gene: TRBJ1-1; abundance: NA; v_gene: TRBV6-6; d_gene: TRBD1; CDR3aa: CASSSGQVGTEAFF; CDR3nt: TGTGCCAGCAGTTCCGGACAGGTGGGCACTGAAGCTTTCTTT
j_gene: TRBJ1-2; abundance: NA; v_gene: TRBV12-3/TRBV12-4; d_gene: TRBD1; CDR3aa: CASTPTGINYGYTF; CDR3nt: TGTGCCAGCACCCCGACAGGGATCAACTATGGCTACACCTTC
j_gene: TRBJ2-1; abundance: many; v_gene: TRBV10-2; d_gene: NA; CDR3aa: CASRPGQRTYNEQFF; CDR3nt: TGCGCCAGCAGGCCTGGGCAGCGCACTTACAATGAGCAGTTCTTC
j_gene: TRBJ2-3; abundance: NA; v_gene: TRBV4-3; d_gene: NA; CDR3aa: CASSQSDRPDTQYF; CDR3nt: TGCGCCAGCAGCCAATCAGACCGGCCAGATACGCAGTATTTT
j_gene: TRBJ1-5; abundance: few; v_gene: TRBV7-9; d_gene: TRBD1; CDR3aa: CASSRGTGDNQPQHF; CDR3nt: TGTGCCAGCAGTCGTGGGACAGGAGACAATCAGCCCCAGCATTTT
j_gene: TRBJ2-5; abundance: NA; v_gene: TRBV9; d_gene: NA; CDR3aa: CASSPDIDQQETQYF; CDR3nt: TGTGCCAGCAGCCCGGACATAGATCAACAAGAGACCCAGTACTTC
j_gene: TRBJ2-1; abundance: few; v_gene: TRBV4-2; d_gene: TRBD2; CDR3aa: CASSQDPAGGRYEQFF; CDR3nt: TGTGCCAGCAGCCAAGATCCCGCGGGGGGGCGGTATGAGCAGTTCTTC
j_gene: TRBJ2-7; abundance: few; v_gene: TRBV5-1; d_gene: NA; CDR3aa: CASSLLRPLYEQYF; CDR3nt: TGCGCCAGCAGCTTGTTGCGGCCCCTCTACGAGCAGTACTTC
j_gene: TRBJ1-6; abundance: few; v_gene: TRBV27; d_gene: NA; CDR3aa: CASTTIGYNSPLHF; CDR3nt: TGTGCCAGCACCACGATTGGCTATAATTCACCCCTCCACTTT
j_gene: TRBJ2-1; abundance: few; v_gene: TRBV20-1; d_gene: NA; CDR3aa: CSTREPPGSYNEQFF; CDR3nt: TGCAGTACTAGAGAGCCCCCGGGGTCCTACAATGAGCAGTTCTTC
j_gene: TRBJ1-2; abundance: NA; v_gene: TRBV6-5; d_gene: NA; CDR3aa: CASTRQGLYGYTF; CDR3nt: TGTGCCAGCACTCGACAAGGGTTATATGGCTACACCTTC
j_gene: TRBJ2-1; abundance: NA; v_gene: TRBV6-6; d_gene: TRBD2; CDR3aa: CASKIRTSVNEQFF; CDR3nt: TGTGCCAGCAAGATTAGGACTAGCGTTAATGAGCAGTTCTTC
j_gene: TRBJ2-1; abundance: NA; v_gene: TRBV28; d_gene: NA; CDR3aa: CASSLLGHEQFF; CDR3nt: TGTGCCAGCAGTTTACTAGGCCATGAGCAGTTCTTC
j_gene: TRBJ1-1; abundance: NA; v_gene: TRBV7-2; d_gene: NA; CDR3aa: CASSLIWDTEAFF; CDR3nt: TGTGCCAGCAGCTTAATCTGGGACACTGAAGCTTTCTTT
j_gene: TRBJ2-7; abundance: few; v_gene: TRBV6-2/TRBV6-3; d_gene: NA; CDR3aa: CASSYPQLYEQYF; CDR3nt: TGTGCCAGCAGTTACCCGCAGCTCTACGAGCAGTACTTC
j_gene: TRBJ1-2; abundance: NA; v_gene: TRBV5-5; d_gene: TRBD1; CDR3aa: CASRRGTASYGYTF; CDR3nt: TGTGCCAGCAGACGGGGGACAGCGAGCTATGGCTACACCTTC
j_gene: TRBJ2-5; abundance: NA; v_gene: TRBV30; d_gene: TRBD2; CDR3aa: CAWSVRVSAGVPQYF; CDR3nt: TGTGCCTGGAGTGTAAGGGTGTCAGCGGGAGTGCCCCAGTACTTC
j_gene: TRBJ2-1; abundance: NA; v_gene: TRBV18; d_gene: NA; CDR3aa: CASSPRQGTVDEQFF; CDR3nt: TGTGCCAGCTCACCACGGCAGGGAACCGTAGATGAGCAGTTCTTC
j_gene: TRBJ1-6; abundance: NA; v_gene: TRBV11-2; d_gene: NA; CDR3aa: CASSLGQSLLRNSPLHF; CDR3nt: TGTGCCAGCAGCCTTGGACAGAGCCTCCTTCGGAATTCACCCCTCCACTTT
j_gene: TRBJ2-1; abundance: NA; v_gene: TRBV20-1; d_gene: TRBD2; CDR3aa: CSARESTSGRALQFF; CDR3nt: TGCAGTGCTAGAGAATCTACTAGCGGGAGGGCCCTGCAGTTCTTC
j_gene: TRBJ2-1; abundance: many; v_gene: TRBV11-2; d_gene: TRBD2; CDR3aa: CASSFPGVAGGLKPIPYNEQFF; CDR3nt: TGTGCCAGCAGCTTCCCGGGGGTAGCGGGAGGGCTTAAGCCCATCCCCTACAATGAGCAGTTCTTC
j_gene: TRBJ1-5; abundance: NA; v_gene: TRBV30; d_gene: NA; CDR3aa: CAWTQALNQPQHF; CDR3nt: TGTGCCTGGACTCAAGCCTTGAATCAGCCCCAGCATTTT
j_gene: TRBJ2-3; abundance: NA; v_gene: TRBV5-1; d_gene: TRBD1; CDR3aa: CASSLPFEEGARDTQYF; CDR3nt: TGCGCCAGCAGCTTGCCGTTTGAAGAGGGGGCGCGAGATACGCAGTATTTT
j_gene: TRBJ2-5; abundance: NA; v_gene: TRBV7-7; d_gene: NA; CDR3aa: CASGPTRGETQYF; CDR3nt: TGTGCCAGCGGACCGACTCGAGGGGAGACCCAGTACTTC
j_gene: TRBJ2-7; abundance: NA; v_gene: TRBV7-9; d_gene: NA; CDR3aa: CASSSNIGGDRQVSYEQYF; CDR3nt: TGTGCCAGCAGTTCTAATATTGGTGGGGACCGACAGGTCTCCTACGAGCAGTACTTC
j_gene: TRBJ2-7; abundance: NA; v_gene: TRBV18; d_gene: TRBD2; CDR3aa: CASSTGLGFYEQYF; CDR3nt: TGTGCCAGCTCAACGGGACTAGGTTTCTACGAGCAGTACTTC
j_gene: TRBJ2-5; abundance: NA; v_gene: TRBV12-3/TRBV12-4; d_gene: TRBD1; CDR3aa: CASSQGQAKKTQYF; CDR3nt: TGTGCCAGCAGCCAAGGACAGGCCAAGAAGACCCAGTACTTC
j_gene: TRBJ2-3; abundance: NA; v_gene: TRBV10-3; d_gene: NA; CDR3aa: CAIRSGGLTDMQYF; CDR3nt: TGTGCCATCAGGAGTGGGGGTCTAACAGATATGCAGTATTTT
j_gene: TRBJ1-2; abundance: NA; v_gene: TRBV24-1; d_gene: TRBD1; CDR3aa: CATSDGTGDGYTF; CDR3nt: TGTGCCACCAGTGACGGGACAGGGGATGGCTACACCTTC
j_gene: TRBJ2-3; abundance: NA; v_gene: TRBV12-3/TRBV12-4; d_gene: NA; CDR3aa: CASSLQRARSDTQYF; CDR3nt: TGTGCCAGCAGTTTACAGCGGGCTCGCTCGGATACGCAGTATTTT
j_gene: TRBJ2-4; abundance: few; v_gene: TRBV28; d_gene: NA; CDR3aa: CASKSGQLAKNIQYF; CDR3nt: TGTGCCAGCAAGTCCGGACAGCTAGCCAAAAACATTCAGTACTTC
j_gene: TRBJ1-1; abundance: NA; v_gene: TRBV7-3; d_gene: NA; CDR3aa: CASGHPDRLAFF; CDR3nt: TGTGCCAGCGGGCACCCAGACAGGCTGGCTTTCTTT
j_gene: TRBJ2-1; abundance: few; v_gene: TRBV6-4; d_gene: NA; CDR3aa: CASSDSMASDEQFF; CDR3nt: TGTGCCAGCAGTGACTCGATGGCCTCGGATGAGCAGTTCTTC
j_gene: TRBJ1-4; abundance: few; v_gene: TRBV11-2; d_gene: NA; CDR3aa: CASSFKGGGKKKLFF; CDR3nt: TGTGCCAGCAGCTTCAAAGGCGGTGGGAAGAAAAAACTGTTTTTT
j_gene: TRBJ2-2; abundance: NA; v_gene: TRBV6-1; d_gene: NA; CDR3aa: CASSPKGWGAIRTGELFF; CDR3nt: TGTGCCAGCAGTCCAAAGGGATGGGGGGCAATTCGCACCGGGGAGCTGTTTTTT
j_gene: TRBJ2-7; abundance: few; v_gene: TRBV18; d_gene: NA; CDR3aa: CASSQSADSYEQYF; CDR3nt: TGTGCCAGCTCACAGTCAGCGGATTCCTACGAGCAGTACTTC
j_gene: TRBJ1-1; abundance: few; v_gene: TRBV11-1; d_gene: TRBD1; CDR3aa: CASRKGGPNTEAFF; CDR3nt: TGTGCCAGCAGGAAAGGGGGCCCGAACACTGAAGCTTTCTTT